The T cell receptor beta chain described here comes from a study of T cells of healthy individuals. This clonotype was seen repeatedly, ten times or more. This CDR3 is 14 amino acids long. V was cut by 5 bases and J by 2 bases, with 13 bases left in between. Germline assignment: CDR1 LNHNV and CDR2 YYDKDF (reference sequence). TCRdb reanalysed the 5' RACE reads using MiXCR and keeps one entry per CDR3 protein. The sample shows some 69,000 distinct CDR3 sequences, around 15% of them seen only once. The gene calls are TRBV15 and TRBJ2-7, with D perhaps given as TRBD1 or TRBD2 (7 bases each). This clonotype was obtained from a human donor in good health. The CDR3 here is CATSYQGGPYEQYF. CDR3 sequence (DNA): TGTGCCACCAGCTATCAGGGGGGGCCCTACGAGCAGTACTTC.